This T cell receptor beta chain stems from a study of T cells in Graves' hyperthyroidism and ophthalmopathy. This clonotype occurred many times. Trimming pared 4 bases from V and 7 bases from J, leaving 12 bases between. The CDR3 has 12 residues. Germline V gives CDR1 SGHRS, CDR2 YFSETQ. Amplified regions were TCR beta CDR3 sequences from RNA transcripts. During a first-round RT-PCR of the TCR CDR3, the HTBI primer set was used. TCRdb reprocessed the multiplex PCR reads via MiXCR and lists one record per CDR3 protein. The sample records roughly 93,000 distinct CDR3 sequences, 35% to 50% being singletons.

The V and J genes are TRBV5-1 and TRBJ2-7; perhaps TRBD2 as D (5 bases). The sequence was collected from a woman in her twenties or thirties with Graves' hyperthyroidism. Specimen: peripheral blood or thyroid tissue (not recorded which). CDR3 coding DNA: TGCGCCAGCAGCCGTACTAGGAGAGAGCAGTACTTC. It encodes CASSRTRREQYF. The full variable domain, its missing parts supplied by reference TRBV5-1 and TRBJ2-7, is KAGVTQTPRYLIKTRGQQVTLSCSPISGHRSVSWYQQTPGQGLQFLFEYFSETQRNKGNFPGRFSGRQFSNSRSEMNVSTLELGDSALYLCASSRTRREQYFGPGTRLTVT.